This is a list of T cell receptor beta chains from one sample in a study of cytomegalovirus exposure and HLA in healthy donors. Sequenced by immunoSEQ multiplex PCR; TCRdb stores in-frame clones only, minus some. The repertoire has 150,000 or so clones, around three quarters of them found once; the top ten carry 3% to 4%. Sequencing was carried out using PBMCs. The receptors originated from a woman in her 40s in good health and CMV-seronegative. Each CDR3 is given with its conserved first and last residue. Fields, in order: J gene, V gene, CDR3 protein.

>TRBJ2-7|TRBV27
CASSFQQGSSYEQYF
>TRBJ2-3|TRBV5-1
CASSGIAGSRTDTQYF
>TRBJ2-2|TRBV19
CASRRQGNTGELFF
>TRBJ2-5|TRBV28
CASSLGLVQGETQYF
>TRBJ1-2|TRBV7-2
CASSLIWGGQGYGYTF
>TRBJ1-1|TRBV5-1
CASSLGQGALSTEAFF
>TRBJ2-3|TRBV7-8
CASSPRVAGAQGTDTQYF
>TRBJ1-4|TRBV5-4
CASSGGGSTNEKLFF
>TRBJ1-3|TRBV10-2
CASTRDGSSGNTIYF
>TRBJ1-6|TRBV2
CASSEEGLGRSNSPLHF
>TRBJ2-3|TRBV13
CASSFRDIGTDTQYF
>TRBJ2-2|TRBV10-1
CASSEAGAGELFF
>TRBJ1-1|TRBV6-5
CASSYYLGGDDTEAFF
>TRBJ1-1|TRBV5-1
CASSRNSEGTEAFF
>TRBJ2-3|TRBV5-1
CASSLGQRTDTQYF
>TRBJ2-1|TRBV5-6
CASIPGTGTYNEQFF
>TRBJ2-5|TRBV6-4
CASSRGPEETQYF